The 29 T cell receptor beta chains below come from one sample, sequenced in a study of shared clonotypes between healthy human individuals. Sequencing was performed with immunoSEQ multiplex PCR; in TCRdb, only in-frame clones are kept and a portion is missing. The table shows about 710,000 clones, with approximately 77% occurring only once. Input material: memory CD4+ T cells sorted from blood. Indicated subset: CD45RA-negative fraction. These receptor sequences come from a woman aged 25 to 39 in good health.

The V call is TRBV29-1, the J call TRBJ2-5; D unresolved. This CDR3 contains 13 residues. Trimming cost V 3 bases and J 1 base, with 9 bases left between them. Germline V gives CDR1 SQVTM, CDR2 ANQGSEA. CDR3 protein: CSVDLGFQETQYF. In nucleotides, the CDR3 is TGCAGCGTTGATTTGGGTTTCCAAGAGACCCAGTACTTC.

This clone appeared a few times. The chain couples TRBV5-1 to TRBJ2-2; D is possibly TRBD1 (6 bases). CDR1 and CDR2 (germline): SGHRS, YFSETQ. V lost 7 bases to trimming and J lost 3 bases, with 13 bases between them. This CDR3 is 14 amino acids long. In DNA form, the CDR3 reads TGCGCCAGCGGAAGGGACACAGACACCGGGGAGCTGTTTTTT. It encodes CASGRDTDTGELFF.

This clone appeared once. DNA for the CDR3: TGTGCCAGCAGCCAATCGGTTATAAACACTGAAGCTTTCTTT. Protein sequence: CASSQSVINTEAFF. V gene TRBV14 combines with J gene TRBJ1-1; D is uncertain. The CDR3 totals 14 residues. Trimming pared 2 bases from V and 2 bases from J, leaving 9 bases between. Germline assignment: CDR1 SGHDN and CDR2 FVKESK.

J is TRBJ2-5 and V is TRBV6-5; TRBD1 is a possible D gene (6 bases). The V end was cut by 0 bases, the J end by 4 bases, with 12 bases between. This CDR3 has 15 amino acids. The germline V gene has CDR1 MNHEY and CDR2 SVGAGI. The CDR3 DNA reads TGTGCCAGCAGTTACTCGACACCCAGGGGAGAGACCCAGTACTTC. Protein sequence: CASSYSTPRGETQYF.

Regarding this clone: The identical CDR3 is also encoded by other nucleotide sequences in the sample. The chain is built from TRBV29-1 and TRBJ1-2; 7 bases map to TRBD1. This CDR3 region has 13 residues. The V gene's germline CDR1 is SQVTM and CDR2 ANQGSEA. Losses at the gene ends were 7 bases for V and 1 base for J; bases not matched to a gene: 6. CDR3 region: CSGSTGDNYGYTF. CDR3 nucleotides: TGCAGCGGAAGTACAGGGGATAACTATGGCTACACCTTC.

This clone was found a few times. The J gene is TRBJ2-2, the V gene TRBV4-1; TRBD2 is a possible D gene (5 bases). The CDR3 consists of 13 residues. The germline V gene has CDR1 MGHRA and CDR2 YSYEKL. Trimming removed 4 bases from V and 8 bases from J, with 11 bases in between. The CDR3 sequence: CASSLEGLGELFF. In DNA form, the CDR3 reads TGCGCCAGCAGCCTAGAGGGCCTGGGGGAGCTGTTTTTT.

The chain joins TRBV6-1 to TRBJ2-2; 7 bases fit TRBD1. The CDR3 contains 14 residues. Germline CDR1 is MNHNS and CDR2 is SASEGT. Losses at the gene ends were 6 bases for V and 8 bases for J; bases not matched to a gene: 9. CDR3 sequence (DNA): TGTGCCAGCAGATATGACAGGGCGCGGGGGGAGCTGTTTTTT. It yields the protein CASRYDRARGELFF.

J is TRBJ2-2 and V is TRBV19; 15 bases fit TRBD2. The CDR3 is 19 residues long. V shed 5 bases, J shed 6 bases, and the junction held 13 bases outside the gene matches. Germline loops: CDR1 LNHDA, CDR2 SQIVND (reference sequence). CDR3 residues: CASSLLPGTSGRLSGELFF. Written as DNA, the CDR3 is TGTGCCAGTAGTCTATTGCCGGGGACTAGCGGGAGGCTATCCGGGGAGCTGTTTTTT.

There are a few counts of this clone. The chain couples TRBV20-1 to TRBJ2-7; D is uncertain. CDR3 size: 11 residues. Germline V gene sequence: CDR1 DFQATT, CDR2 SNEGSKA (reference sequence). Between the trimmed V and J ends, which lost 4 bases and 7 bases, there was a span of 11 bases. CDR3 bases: TGCAGTGCTACCCTCCTTCGGGAGCAGTACTTC. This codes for CSATLLREQYF.

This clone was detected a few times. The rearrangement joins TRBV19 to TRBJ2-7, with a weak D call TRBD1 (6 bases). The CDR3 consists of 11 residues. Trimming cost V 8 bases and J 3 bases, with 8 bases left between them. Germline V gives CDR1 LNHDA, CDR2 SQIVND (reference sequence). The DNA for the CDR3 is TGTGCCAGTGGACAGTACTACGAGCAGTACTTC. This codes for CASGQYYEQYF.

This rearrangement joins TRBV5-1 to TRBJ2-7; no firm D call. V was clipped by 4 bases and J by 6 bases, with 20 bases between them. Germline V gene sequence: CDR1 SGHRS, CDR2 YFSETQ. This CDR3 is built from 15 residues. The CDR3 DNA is TGCGCCAGCAGCATAGGAAGTTATATGACTGGCGAGCAGTACTTC. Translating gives CASSIGSYMTGEQYF.

The CDR3 DNA reads as TGTGCCAGCAGCTTGGGCAGCCCTCGGGTCCTGTACAATGAGCAGTTCTTC. Translation: CASSLGSPRVLYNEQFF. The chain is built from TRBV5-4 and TRBJ2-1, with D uncertain. CDR1 and CDR2 from the germline V gene are SGHNT and YYREEE (reference sequence). Trimming took off 0 bases at V and 4 bases at J, with 17 bases between the two ends. This CDR3 contains 17 residues.

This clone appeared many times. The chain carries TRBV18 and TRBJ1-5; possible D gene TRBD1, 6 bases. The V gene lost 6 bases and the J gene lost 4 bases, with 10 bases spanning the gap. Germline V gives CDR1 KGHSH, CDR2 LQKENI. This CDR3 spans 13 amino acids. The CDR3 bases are TGTGCCAGCTCTCAGGGGATGAATCAGCCCCAGCATTTT. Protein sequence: CASSQGMNQPQHF.

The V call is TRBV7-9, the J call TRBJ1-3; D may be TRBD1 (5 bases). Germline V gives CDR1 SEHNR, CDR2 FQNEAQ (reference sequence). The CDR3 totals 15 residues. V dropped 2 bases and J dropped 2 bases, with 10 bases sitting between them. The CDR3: CASSLRQPPGNTIYF. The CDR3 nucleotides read TGTGCCAGCAGCTTAAGACAGCCTCCTGGAAACACCATATATTTT. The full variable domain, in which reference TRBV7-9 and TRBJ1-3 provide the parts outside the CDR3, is DTGVSQNPRHKITKRGQNVTFRCDPISEHNRLYWYRQTLGQGPEFLTYFQNEAQLEKSRLLSDRFSAERPKGSFSTLEIQRTEQGDSAMYLCASSLRQPPGNTIYFGEGSWLTVV.

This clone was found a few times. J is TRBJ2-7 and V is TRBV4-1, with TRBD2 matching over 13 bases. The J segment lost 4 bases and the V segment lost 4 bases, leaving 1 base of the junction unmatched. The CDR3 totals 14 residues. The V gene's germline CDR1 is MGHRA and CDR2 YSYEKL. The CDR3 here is CASSPGLAGYEQYF. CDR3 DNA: TGCGCCAGCAGCCCGGGACTAGCGGGATACGAGCAGTACTTC.

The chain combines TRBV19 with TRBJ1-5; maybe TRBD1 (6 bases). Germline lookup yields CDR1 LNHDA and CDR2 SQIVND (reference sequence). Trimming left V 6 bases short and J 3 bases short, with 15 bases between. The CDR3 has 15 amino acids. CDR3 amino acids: CASRGGAQYNQPQHF. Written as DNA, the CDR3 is TGTGCCAGTAGAGGGGGGGCCCAATACAATCAGCCCCAGCATTTT.

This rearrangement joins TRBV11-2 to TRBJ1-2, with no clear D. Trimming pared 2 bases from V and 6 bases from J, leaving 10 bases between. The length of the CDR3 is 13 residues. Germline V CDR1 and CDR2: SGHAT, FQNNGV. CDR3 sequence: CASSLMAGNGYTF. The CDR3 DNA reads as TGTGCCAGCAGCTTAATGGCGGGGAATGGCTACACCTTC.

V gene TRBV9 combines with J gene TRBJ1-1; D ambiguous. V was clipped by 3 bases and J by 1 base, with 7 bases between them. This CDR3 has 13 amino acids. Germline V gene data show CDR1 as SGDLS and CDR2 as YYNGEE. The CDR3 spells CASSDLGNTEAFF. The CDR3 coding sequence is TGTGCCAGCAGCGATTTGGGGAACACTGAAGCTTTCTTT.

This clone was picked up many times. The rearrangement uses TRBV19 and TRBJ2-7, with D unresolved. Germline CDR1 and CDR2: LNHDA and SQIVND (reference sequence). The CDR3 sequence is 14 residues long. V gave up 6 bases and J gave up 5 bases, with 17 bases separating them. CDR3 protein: CASSLLGSRDEQYF. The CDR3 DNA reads TGTGCCAGTAGCCTCCTAGGATCCAGAGACGAGCAGTACTTC.

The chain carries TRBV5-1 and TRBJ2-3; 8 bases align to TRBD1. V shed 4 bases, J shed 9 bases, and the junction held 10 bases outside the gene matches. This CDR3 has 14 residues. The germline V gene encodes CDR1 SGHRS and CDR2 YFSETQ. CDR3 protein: CASSNGQGILTQYF. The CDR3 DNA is TGCGCCAGCAGCAATGGACAGGGTATACTAACGCAGTATTTT.

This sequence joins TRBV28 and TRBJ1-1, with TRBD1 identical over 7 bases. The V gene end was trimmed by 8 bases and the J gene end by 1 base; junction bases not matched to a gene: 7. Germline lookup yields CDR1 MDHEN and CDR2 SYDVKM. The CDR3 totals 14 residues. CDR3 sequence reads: CASQSGQANTEAFF. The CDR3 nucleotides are TGTGCCAGCCAGAGTGGACAGGCGAACACTGAAGCTTTCTTT.

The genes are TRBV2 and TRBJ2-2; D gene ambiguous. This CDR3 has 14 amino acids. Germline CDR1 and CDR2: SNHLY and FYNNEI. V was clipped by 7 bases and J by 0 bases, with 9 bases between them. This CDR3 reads CASIQTTNTGELFF. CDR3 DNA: TGTGCCAGCATTCAGACCACGAACACCGGGGAGCTGTTTTTT.

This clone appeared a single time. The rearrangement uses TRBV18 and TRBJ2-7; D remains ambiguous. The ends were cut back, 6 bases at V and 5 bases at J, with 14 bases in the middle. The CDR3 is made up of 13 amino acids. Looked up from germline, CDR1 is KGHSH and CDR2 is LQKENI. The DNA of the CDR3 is TGTGCCAGCTCCCTACTTCGGACGGACGAGCAGTACTTC. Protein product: CASSLLRTDEQYF.

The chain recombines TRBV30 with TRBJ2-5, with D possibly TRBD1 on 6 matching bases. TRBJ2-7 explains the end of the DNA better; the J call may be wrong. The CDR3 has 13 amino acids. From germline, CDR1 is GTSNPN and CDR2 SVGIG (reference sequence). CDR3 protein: CAWRPGQAYEQYF. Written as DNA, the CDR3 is TGTGCCTGGCGACCGGGACAAGCCTACGAGCAGTACTTC.

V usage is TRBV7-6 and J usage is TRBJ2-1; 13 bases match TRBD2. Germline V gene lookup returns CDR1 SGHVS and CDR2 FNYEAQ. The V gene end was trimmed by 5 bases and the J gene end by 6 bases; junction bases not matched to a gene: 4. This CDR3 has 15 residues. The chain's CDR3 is CASSRTSGRANEQFF. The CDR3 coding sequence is TGTGCCAGCAGCAGAACTAGCGGGAGGGCCAATGAGCAGTTCTTC.

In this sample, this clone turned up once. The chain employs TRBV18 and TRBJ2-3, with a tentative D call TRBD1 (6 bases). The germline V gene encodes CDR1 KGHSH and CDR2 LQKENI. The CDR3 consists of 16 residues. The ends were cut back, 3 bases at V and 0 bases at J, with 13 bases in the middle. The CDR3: CASSPNRDPSTDTQYF. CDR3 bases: TGTGCCAGCTCACCGAACAGGGATCCAAGCACAGATACGCAGTATTTT.

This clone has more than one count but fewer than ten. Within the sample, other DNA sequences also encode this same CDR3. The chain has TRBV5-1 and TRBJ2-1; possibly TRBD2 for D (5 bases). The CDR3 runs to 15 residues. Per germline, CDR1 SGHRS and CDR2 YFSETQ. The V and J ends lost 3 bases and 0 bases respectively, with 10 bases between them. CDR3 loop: CASSSDSPSYNEQFF. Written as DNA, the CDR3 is TGCGCCAGCAGCTCGGACTCACCCTCCTACAATGAGCAGTTCTTC.

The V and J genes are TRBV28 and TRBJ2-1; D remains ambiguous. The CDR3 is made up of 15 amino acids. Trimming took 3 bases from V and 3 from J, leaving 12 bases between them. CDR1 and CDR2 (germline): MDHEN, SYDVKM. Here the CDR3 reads CASSFQGRNYNEQFF. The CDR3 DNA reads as TGTGCCAGCAGTTTTCAAGGACGGAACTACAATGAGCAGTTCTTC.

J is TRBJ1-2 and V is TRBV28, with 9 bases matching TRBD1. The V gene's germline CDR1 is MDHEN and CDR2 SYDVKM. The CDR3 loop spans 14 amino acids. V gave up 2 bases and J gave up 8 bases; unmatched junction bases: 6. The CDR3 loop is CASSLGQGTLGYTF. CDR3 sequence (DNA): TGTGCCAGCAGTTTAGGACAGGGGACTCTGGGCTACACCTTC.